A selection of T cell receptor beta chains follows, all from one sample in a study of T-cell memory formation after mild COVID-19. Each CDR3 protein gets one entry after TCRdb re-called the 5' RACE reads with MiXCR. The repertoire includes approximately 300,000 distinct CDR3 sequences, roughly 8.2% of them detected once, and approximately 23% sits in the top ten. Sequences were obtained from PBMCs or a T cell subset sorted from them (not recorded which). Receptors were obtained from a young man who had mild COVID-19 (a few samples of this study predate the infection). Cell type and time point are not known. CDR3s include the opening cysteine and the closing phenylalanine or tryptophan. D genes are given only for firm matches. Where a row states a size, it is once, few, many or the class of an expanded clone; other rows omit it.

j_call	d_call	clone_size	v_call	cdr3_nt	cdr3_aa
TRBJ2-2	TRBD1	NA	TRBV10-3	TGTGCCATCAGACCGGGACAGGGGAACACCGGGGAGCTGTTTTTT	CAIRPGQGNTGELFF
TRBJ1-5	TRBD1	NA	TRBV7-8	TGTGCCAGCAGCTTCGACAGGGGACCTCAGCCCCAGCATTTT	CASSFDRGPQPQHF
TRBJ1-1	NA	NA	TRBV7-9	TGTGCCAGCATCGGGGGGGGCGACACTGAAGCTTTCTTT	CASIGGGDTEAFF
TRBJ2-5	TRBD1	NA	TRBV6-1	TGTGCCAGCAATAGACAGGGGATACAAGAGACCCAGTACTTC	CASNRQGIQETQYF
TRBJ2-1	TRBD1	NA	TRBV23-1	TGCGCCAGCAGTCACCGCGAGAGGGGGCAGGGGTTGAATGAGCAGTTCTTC	CASSHRERGQGLNEQFF
TRBJ2-2	TRBD2	NA	TRBV10-3	TGTGCCATCAGCCTCTCGACTAGCGGGTACACCGGGGAGCTGTTTTTT	CAISLSTSGYTGELFF
TRBJ2-7	NA	NA	TRBV7-8	TGTGCCAGCAGCTTAAGGGGTGACTACGAGCAGTACTTC	CASSLRGDYEQYF
TRBJ2-1	NA	few	TRBV29-1	TGCAGCGTTGAATCAAACCGCAATGAGCAGTTCTTC	CSVESNRNEQFF
TRBJ2-6	NA	NA	TRBV19	TGTGCCAGTAGTAGCCTGGGACACCTTTCCTCTGGGGCCAACGTCCTGACTTTC	CASSSLGHLSSGANVLTF
TRBJ1-3	NA	few	TRBV4-1	TGCGCCAGCAGCCAACGCTGGGTCTCTGGAAACACCATATATTTT	CASSQRWVSGNTIYF
TRBJ2-5	TRBD2	NA	TRBV13	TGTGCCAGCAGCTTAGGCCCTACTAGCGGGGACCAAGAGACCCAGTACTTC	CASSLGPTSGDQETQYF
TRBJ1-4	NA	NA	TRBV6-5	TGTGCCAGCAGTACATCCGGGGAGCATGAAAAACTGTTTTTT	CASSTSGEHEKLFF
TRBJ1-1	NA	many	TRBV12-3/TRBV12-4	TGTGCCAGCAGTCCCTCGGGGTCTGAAGCTTTCTTT	CASSPSGSEAFF
TRBJ1-2	TRBD1	few	TRBV7-9	TGTGCCAGCAGCTCCCGAGACAGGGTGTACTATGGCTACACCTTC	CASSSRDRVYYGYTF
TRBJ2-5	NA	NA	TRBV7-2	TGTGCCAGCAGCTCCGGCGGCCCGACCCAGTACTTC	CASSSGGPTQYF
TRBJ2-6	TRBD2	few	TRBV4-2	TGTGCCAGCAGCCAAGAACCCGGGAGGGCTGGGGCCAACGTCCTGACTTTC	CASSQEPGRAGANVLTF
TRBJ1-1	TRBD1	few	TRBV6-2/TRBV6-3	TGTGCCAGCTGGGACAGGGATAGAGGAGCTTTCTTT	CASWDRDRGAFF
TRBJ1-5	NA	many	TRBV20-1	TGCAGTGCTAGAGGGAATCAGCCCCAGCATTTT	CSARGNQPQHF
TRBJ2-5	TRBD2	many	TRBV20-1	TGCAGTGCTGATGGTAGCGGGGGGTTCTCAACTTGGGCGGAGACCCAGTACTTC	CSADGSGGFSTWAETQYF
TRBJ2-1	NA	few	TRBV11-2	TGTGCCAGCAGCTCGGGCAGGGGCAATGAGCAGTTCTTC	CASSSGRGNEQFF
TRBJ2-5	NA	NA	TRBV7-9	TGTGCCAGCAGCTCTTACGCAGGGGAAGAGACCCAGTACTTC	CASSSYAGEETQYF
TRBJ2-4	NA	many	TRBV6-2/TRBV6-3	TGTGCCACCAGCATGGATTCAGCCAAAAACATTCAGTACTTC	CATSMDSAKNIQYF
TRBJ1-1	NA	few	TRBV6-6	TGTGCCAGCAGTCCCCTCCGGCGAACTACTGAAGCTTTCTTT	CASSPLRRTTEAFF
TRBJ1-5	TRBD1	few	TRBV19	TGTGCCAGTAGGCCTGACAGGGGACCCGGCAGGAGCAATCAGCCCCAGCATTTT	CASRPDRGPGRSNQPQHF
TRBJ2-3	TRBD2	many	TRBV5-1	TGCGCCAGCAGCTTGGCCGGGAGGGGGGCCCCCCCAGATACGCAGTATTTT	CASSLAGRGAPPDTQYF
TRBJ2-3	TRBD2	NA	TRBV12-5	TGTGCTAGTGCCGGGGGGATTTTAGATACGCAGTATTTT	CASAGGILDTQYF
TRBJ2-3	NA	few	TRBV28	TGTGCCAGCAGGGATGTAGGGAAGGGTACGCAGTATTTT	CASRDVGKGTQYF
TRBJ2-2	TRBD1	few	TRBV11-2	TGTGCCAGCAGCCCTCCCGGGACAGGGATAACCGGGGAGCTGTTTTTT	CASSPPGTGITGELFF
TRBJ2-1	NA	NA	TRBV4-3	TGCGCCAGCAGCCAAGGATTCGGGACCCAGCTCGATGAGCAGTTCTTC	CASSQGFGTQLDEQFF
TRBJ1-2	NA	few	TRBV15	TGTGCCACCAGCAGATACTCGGGGCGGGATGGCTACACCTTC	CATSRYSGRDGYTF
TRBJ2-2	TRBD1	NA	TRBV7-2	TGTGCCAGCATCCCGGACTCCGGGACAGGATACACCGGGGAGCTGTTTTTT	CASIPDSGTGYTGELFF
TRBJ2-5	NA	few	TRBV7-2	TGTGCCAGCAGCTTAGAGTGGAAAGAGACCCAGTACTTC	CASSLEWKETQYF
TRBJ1-6	TRBD1	few	TRBV20-1	TGCAGTGCTAGAGGCCCCGGGACAGTTAATTCACCCCTCCACTTT	CSARGPGTVNSPLHF
TRBJ2-4	TRBD1	NA	TRBV20-1	TGCAGTGCTAGGGACACGGACAGGGTCGGCATTCAGTACTTC	CSARDTDRVGIQYF
TRBJ2-2	NA	many	TRBV6-6	TGTGCCAGCAGTTACTCCCCGGGACCGGGCGGGGAGCTGTTTTTT	CASSYSPGPGGELFF
TRBJ1-3	NA	NA	TRBV7-9	TGTGCCAGCAGCCCACGGGGTAGCTCTGGAAACACCATATATTTT	CASSPRGSSGNTIYF